These 2 T cell receptor beta chains share one sample of origin, sequenced in a study of cytomegalovirus exposure and HLA in healthy donors. The primer mix had 60 Vbeta and 13 Jbeta primers. Sequenced by immunoSEQ multiplex PCR; TCRdb stores in-frame clones only, minus some. Here the sample spans 100,000 to 150,000 clones, almost 85% being singletons. The sample taken for sequencing was PBMCs. The receptor source for this set is a boy between 2 and 10 years old in good health and CMV-seronegative.

This clone has a handful of counts. The chain employs TRBV20-1 and TRBJ1-2; D is unclear. CDR1 is DFQATT, CDR2 SNEGSKA, per germline (reference sequence). This CDR3 is 10 amino acids long. The DNA for the CDR3 is TGCAGCCCGTCGTCCGGGGGCTACACCTTC. It is translated as CSPSSGGYTF.

The chain has TRBV6-1 and TRBJ1-6; D is possibly TRBD1 (5 bases). CDR3 length equals 12 residues. CDR1 MNHNS and CDR2 SASEGT come from the germline V gene. Trimming removed 10 bases at V and 2 bases at J, with 6 bases between. CDR3 sequence (DNA): TGTGCCATAGGGGCCTATAATTCACCCCTCCACTTT. It is translated as CAIGAYNSPLHF.